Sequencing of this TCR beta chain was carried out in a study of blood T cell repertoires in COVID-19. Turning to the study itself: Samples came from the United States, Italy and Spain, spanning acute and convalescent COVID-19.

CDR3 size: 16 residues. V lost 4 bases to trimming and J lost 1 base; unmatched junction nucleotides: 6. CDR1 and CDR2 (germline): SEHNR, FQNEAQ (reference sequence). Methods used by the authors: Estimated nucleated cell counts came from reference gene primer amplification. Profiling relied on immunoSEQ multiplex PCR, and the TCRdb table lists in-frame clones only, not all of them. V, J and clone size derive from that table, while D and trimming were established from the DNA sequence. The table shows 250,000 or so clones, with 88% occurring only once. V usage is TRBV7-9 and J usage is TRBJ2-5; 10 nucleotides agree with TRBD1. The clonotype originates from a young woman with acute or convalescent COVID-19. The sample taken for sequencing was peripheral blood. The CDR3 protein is CASSSNRDRGQETQYF. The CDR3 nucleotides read TGTGCCAGCAGCTCGAACCGGGACAGGGGCCAAGAGACCCAGTACTTC.